This paragraph covers one T cell receptor beta chain sequence. Time point reported: recipient sample about 28 days before transplant, after cytoreduction. V was cut by 6 bases and J by 6 bases, with 9 bases left in between. The CDR3 consists of 12 residues. Germline-derived CDR1 and CDR2 are MNHNY and SVGAGI (reference sequence). The sample comes from a study of T cell clonotyping in hematopoietic cell transplantation. The protocol was immunoSEQ multiplex PCR, while the TCRdb copy is restricted to in-frame clones and leaves out a portion. The repertoire consists of tens of thousands of clones, with around 93% occurring once and the leading ten covering 2% to 2.5%.

The rearrangement joins TRBV6-6 to TRBJ2-1, with a tentative D call TRBD2 (5 bases). The origin of this receptor is a man aged 50 to 59 with acute myeloid leukemia. Some clones in this sample may be carry-over from other donors' samples. The specimen was peripheral blood mononuclear cells, collected before stem cell transplant. CDR3 protein: CASRPLGNEQFF. CDR3 DNA: TGTGCCAGCAGACCACTAGGCAATGAGCAGTTCTTC.